These 20 T cell receptor beta chains were sequenced from one sample in a study of response to subunit inactivated influenza vaccine. TCRdb used MiXCR to reprocess the RT-PCR reads, holding one entry per CDR3 protein. The sample holds 450,000 to 600,000 distinct CDR3 sequences, 16% seen once. The sequencing here drew on CD4+ T cells sorted from PBMCs, taken 23 months after vaccination. All receptors come from a man aged 50 to 69 who received an inactivated influenza vaccine.

There are many counts of this clonotype. The genes are TRBV5-6 and TRBJ2-3; D is unclear. Germline CDR1 SGHDT, CDR2 YYEEEE. V dropped 3 bases and J dropped 1 base, with 12 bases sitting between them. This CDR3 comprises 15 residues. CDR3 nucleotides: TGTGCCAGCAGCTACGAACAGAGAGGCACAGATACGCAGTATTTT. The encoded protein is CASSYEQRGTDTQYF.

The CDR3: CASSAPGGNTEAFF. CDR3 nucleotides: TGTGCCAGCAGTGCCCCAGGGGGGAACACTGAAGCTTTCTTT. The rearrangement joins TRBV6-1 to TRBJ1-1; TRBD1 matches 7 bases. The CDR3 runs 14 residues. V was pared by 4 bases and J by 1 base, with 3 bases of the junction left unmatched. CDR1 MNHNS and CDR2 SASEGT come from the germline V gene.

The chain has TRBV2 and TRBJ1-4; tentative D call: TRBD1 (5 bases). CDR3 length: 14 residues. Germline V gene data show CDR1 as SNHLY and CDR2 as FYNNEI. V lost 4 bases and J 7 bases, leaving 13 bases between the germline ends. The CDR3 bases are TGTGCCAGCAGTGGTTTACCCCAGGGTGAAAAACTGTTTTTT. Amino acid sequence: CASSGLPQGEKLFF.

This clonotype showed up just once. This chain joins TRBV6-1 and TRBJ2-2; TRBD2 agrees at 8 bases. The ends lost 5 bases at V and 3 bases at J; junction bases unmatched: 8. Germline V CDR1 and CDR2: MNHNS, SASEGT. The CDR3 loop spans 16 amino acids. The CDR3 sequence is CASSTRGGAHTGELFF. In nucleotides, the CDR3 is TGTGCCAGCAGTACCCGGGGGGGGGCGCACACCGGGGAGCTGTTTTTT.

The chain combines TRBV14 with TRBJ2-1, with 7 bases identical to TRBD2. CDR1 is SGHDN and CDR2 is FVKESK in the germline V gene. The V gene end was trimmed by 1 base and the J gene end by 15 bases; junction bases not matched to a gene: 6. The CDR3 sequence is 12 residues long. CDR3 in amino acids: CASSQAGTTWFF. The CDR3 bases are TGTGCCAGCAGCCAAGCCGGGACTACGTGGTTCTTC.

The V and J genes are TRBV20-1 and TRBJ2-7; D gene unclear. This CDR3 has 15 amino acids. Per germline, CDR1 DFQATT and CDR2 SNEGSKA (reference sequence). The V gene lost 3 bases and the J gene lost 4 bases, with 19 bases spanning the gap. CDR3 coding DNA: TGCAGTGCTAGGGACGCCCGTGGAGCAAAATACGAGCAGTACTTC. It is translated as CSARDARGAKYEQYF.

This clonotype was picked up many times. This chain joins TRBV10-3 and TRBJ2-1; D gene ambiguous. The CDR3 sequence is 16 residues long. Per germline, CDR1 ENHRY and CDR2 SYGVKD. Trimming removed 4 bases at V and 0 bases at J, with 13 bases between. In DNA form, the CDR3 reads TGTGCCATCAGTGTGACGGCGGAAAGCTCCTACAATGAGCAGTTCTTC. It yields the protein CAISVTAESSYNEQFF.

This clonotype appeared a few times. V and J are TRBV4-3 and TRBJ1-4; TRBD1 might be the D (5 bases). CDR1 and CDR2 from the germline V gene are LGHNA and YSLEER. CDR3 length: 14 amino acids. With 4 bases removed from V and 8 bases from J, the gap between germline ends came to 14 bases. The CDR3 protein is CASSRQGWNEKLFF. Written as DNA, the CDR3 is TGCGCCAGCAGCCGCCAGGGATGGAACGAAAAACTGTTTTTT.

The CDR3 loop reads CSVAQGGTEAFF. CDR3 bases: TGCAGCGTTGCTCAGGGAGGTACTGAAGCTTTCTTT. This chain joins TRBV29-1 and TRBJ1-1; D might be TRBD1 (5 bases). V gave up 4 bases and J gave up 5 bases, with 11 bases separating them. CDR3 length: 12 residues. Per germline, CDR1 SQVTM and CDR2 ANQGSEA.

This chain uses TRBV7-2 with TRBJ2-5, with D possibly TRBD1 on 6 matching bases. CDR1 is SGHTA and CDR2 is FQGNSA in the germline V gene. Trimming stripped 5 bases from V and 5 bases from J, with 18 bases between. The CDR3 has 15 amino acids. CDR3 residues: CASSPQAGAAETQYF. In nucleotides, the CDR3 is TGTGCCAGCAGCCCCCAGGCAGGGGCAGCGGAGACCCAGTACTTC.

In DNA, the CDR3 is TGCAGTGCTACGGGGGCAAAAAGCACAGATACGCAGTATTTT. Protein sequence: CSATGAKSTDTQYF. The chain is built from TRBV20-1 and TRBJ2-3, with D possibly being TRBD1 or TRBD2 (6 bases each). From germline, CDR1 is DFQATT and CDR2 SNEGSKA (reference sequence). The CDR3 loop spans 14 amino acids. The V and J ends lost 4 bases and 0 bases respectively, with 11 bases between them.

This clonotype has a count of ten or more. The chain combines TRBV12-3 or TRBV12-4 with TRBJ1-3, with D possibly TRBD1 on 5 matching bases. V was shortened by 6 bases and J by 1 base, with 13 bases between the two germline ends. CDR3 length equals 15 residues. The DNA for the CDR3 is TGTGCCAGCAGCCACGACAGTTCTTCTGGAAACACCATATATTTT. It encodes CASSHDSSSGNTIYF.

The chain is built from TRBV7-2 and TRBJ1-2; no reliable D call. This CDR3 contains 14 residues. Germline V gives CDR1 SGHTA, CDR2 FQGNSA. V gave up 3 bases and J gave up 2 bases, with 10 bases separating them. CDR3 protein: CASSFSGANYGYTF. In DNA form, the CDR3 reads TGTGCCAGCAGCTTTTCAGGAGCGAACTATGGCTACACCTTC.

This clonotype was recorded a few times. This chain connects TRBV11-2 to TRBJ2-1; a weak D match, TRBD2 (5 bases). The CDR3 length is 15 residues. The germline V gene has CDR1 SGHAT and CDR2 FQNNGV. V was cut by 1 base and J by 3 bases, with 10 bases left in between. DNA for the CDR3: TGTGCCAGCAGCTTAGGGACTGACCTCTACAATGAGCAGTTCTTC. As protein: CASSLGTDLYNEQFF.

This clonotype has only a few counts. The chain couples TRBV5-1 to TRBJ2-5; D possibly corresponds to TRBD2 (6 bases). The CDR3 consists of 14 residues. Between the trimmed V and J ends, which lost 4 bases and 3 bases, there was a span of 13 bases. The germline gives CDR1 SGHRS, CDR2 YFSETQ. The CDR3 DNA is TGCGCCAGCAGCATAATGGGAGGCGAAGAGACCCAGTACTTC. Its protein product is CASSIMGGEETQYF.

This clonotype has a handful of counts. This chain connects TRBV6-5 to TRBJ1-2; D ambiguous. V lost 11 bases and J 2 bases, leaving 12 bases between the germline ends. This CDR3 region has 12 residues. Germline CDR1 MNHEY, CDR2 SVGAGI. Here the CDR3 reads CAVSSGNYGYTF. The CDR3 region has the DNA TGTGCCGTTAGCTCCGGGAACTATGGCTACACCTTC.

This CDR3 reads CASTRKDEQYF. CDR3 nucleotide sequence: TGTGCCAGCACCCGTAAGGACGAGCAGTACTTC. The rearrangement uses TRBV2 and TRBJ2-7, with D unclear. Germline loops: CDR1 SNHLY, CDR2 FYNNEI. V was pared by 7 bases and J by 5 bases, with 9 bases between. The CDR3 totals 11 residues.

This clonotype was observed a few times. The rearrangement uses TRBV7-2 and TRBJ2-3; D not certain. Trimming left V 4 bases short and J 0 bases short, with 14 bases between. The CDR3 is 16 amino acids. Germline V CDR1 and CDR2: SGHTA, FQGNSA. The CDR3 DNA is TGTGCCAGCAGCTCCCAGCCAGCCGTTAGCACAGATACGCAGTATTTT. It specifies CASSSQPAVSTDTQYF.

This clonotype appeared once. This rearrangement joins TRBV9 to TRBJ1-6, with a tentative D call TRBD1 (5 bases). With 4 bases removed from V and 13 bases from J, the gap between germline ends came to 15 bases. Germline-derived CDR1 and CDR2 are SGDLS and YYNGEE. The CDR3 runs to 13 residues. This CDR3 reads CASSPTEGTPLHF. DNA for the CDR3: TGTGCCAGCAGCCCAACCGAGGGGACCCCCCTCCACTTT.

This clonotype was counted only a few times. This rearrangement joins TRBV29-1 to TRBJ1-1; TRBD1 might be the D (5 bases). This CDR3 is built from 13 residues. V was cut by 5 bases and J by 4 bases, with 14 bases left in between. Germline V gene data show CDR1 as SQVTM and CDR2 as ANQGSEA. CDR3 in DNA: TGCAGCGTTTACAATGTCGGGGGCACTGAAGCTTTCTTT. This sequence encodes CSVYNVGGTEAFF.